A selection of T cell receptor beta chains follows, all from one sample in a study of cytomegalovirus exposure and HLA in healthy donors. Profiling relied on immunoSEQ multiplex PCR, and the TCRdb table lists in-frame clones only, not all of them. The table has about 21,000 clones, around 77% seen once. The sample comprised PBMCs. Receptor source: a man aged 55-75 years in good health and CMV-seronegative. The conserved cysteine and the conserved F or W are not part of the CDR3 here.

TRBV5-1	TRBJ1-4	ASSLNPPTNPNEKLF
TRBV27	TRBJ2-7	ASTGVSGRGVGEQY
TRBV27	TRBJ1-5	ASTSNQPQH
TRBV15	TRBJ2-2	ATSRDGRTGGSVVGELF
TRBV15	TRBJ1-3	ATSRPSDREPGNTIY
TRBV7-9	TRBJ2-1	ASSTRQGFMHEQF
TRBV29-1	TRBJ2-7	SVVTGVEQY
TRBV6-5	TRBJ1-2	ASSPGQGNYGYT
TRBV6-1	TRBJ1-2	ASTREGDRGYGYT
TRBV7-2	TRBJ2-7	ASSLIVFRGAVEQY
TRBV5-6	TRBJ1-2	ASSLYDRLHYGYT
TRBV28	TRBJ1-5	ASSLIRRGPLAAQH
TRBV28	TRBJ1-1	ASSFLTEAF
TRBV18	TRBJ2-3	ASSLTSGTSTDTQY
TRBV18	TRBJ1-6	ASSPNTGSSPLH
TRBV7-8	TRBJ1-2	ASSASGGFRSRLYGYT
TRBV7-3	TRBJ2-5	ASSLEGTPGETQY
TRBV11-3	TRBJ1-1	ASSPGQGNTEAF
TRBV7-2	TRBJ1-4	ASSSQGYPREKLF
TRBV6-5	TRBJ1-4	ASSAQDGRREKLF